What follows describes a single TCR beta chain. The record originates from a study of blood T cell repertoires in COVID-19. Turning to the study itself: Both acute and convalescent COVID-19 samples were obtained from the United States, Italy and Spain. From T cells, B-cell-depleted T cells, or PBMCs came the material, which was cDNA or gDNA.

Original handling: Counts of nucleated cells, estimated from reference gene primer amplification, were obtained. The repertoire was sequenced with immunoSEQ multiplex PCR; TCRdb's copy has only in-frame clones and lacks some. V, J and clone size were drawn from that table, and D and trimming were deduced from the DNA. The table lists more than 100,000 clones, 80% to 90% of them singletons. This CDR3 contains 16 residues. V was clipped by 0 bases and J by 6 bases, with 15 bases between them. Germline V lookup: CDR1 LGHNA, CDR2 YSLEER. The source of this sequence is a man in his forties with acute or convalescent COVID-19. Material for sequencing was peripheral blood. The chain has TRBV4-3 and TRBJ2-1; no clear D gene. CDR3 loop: CASSQDRGAAPNEQFF. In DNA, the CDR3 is TGCGCCAGCAGCCAAGACAGAGGAGCAGCCCCCAATGAGCAGTTCTTC.